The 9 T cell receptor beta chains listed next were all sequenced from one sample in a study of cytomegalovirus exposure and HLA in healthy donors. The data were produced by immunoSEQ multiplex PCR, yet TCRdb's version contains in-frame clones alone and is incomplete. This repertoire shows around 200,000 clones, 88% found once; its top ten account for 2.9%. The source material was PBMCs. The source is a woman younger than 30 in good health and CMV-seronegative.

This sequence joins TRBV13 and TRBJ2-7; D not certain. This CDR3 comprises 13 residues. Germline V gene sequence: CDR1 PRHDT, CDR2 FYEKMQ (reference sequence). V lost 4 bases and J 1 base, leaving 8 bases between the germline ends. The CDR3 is CASSSYESYEQYF. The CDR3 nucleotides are TGTGCCAGCAGCTCATACGAGTCCTACGAGCAGTACTTC. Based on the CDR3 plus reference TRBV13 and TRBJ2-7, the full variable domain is AAGVIQSPRHLIKEKRETATLKCYPIPRHDTVYWYQQGPGQDPQFLISFYEKMQSDKGSIPDRFSAQQFSDYHSELNMSSLELGDSALYFCASSSYESYEQYFGPGTRLTVT.

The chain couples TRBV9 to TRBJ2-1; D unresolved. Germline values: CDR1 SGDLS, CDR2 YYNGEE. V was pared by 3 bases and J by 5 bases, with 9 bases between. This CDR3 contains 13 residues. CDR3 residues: CASSGSRDNEQFF. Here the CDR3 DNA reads TGTGCCAGCAGCGGGAGTCGGGACAATGAGCAGTTCTTC.

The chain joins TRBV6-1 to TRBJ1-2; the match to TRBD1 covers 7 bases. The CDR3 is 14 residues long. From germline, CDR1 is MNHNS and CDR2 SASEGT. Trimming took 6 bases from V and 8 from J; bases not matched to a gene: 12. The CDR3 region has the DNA TGTGCCAGCAGCCTGTTTAACAGGGGTTCGGGCTACACCTTC. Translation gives CASSLFNRGSGYTF.

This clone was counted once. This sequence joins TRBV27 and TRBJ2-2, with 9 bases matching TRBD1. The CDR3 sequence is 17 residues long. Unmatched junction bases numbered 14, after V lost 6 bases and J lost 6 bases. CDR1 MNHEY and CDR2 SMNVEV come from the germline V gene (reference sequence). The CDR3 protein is CASRLKPGQGFSGELFF. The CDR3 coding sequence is TGTGCCAGCAGGCTGAAACCGGGACAGGGATTCTCCGGGGAGCTGTTTTTT.

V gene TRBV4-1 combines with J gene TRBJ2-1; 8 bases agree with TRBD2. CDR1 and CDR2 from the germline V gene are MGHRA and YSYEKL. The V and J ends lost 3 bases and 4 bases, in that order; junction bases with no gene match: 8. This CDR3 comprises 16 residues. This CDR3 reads CASSQSSGIGYNEQFF. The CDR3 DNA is TGCGCCAGCAGCCAGAGTAGCGGGATTGGGTACAATGAGCAGTTCTTC.

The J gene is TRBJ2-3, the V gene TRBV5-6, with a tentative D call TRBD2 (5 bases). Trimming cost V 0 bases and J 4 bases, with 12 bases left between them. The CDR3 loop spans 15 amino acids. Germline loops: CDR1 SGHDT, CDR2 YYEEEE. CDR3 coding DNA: TGTGCCAGCAGCTTGGTCGGACGGGATTCAGATACGCAGTATTTT. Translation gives CASSLVGRDSDTQYF. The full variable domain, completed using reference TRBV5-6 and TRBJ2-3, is DAGVTQSPTHLIKTRGQQVTLRCSPKSGHDTVSWYQQALGQGPQFIFQYYEEEERQRGNFPDRFSGHQFPNYSSELNVNALLLGDSALYLCASSLVGRDSDTQYFGPGTRLTVL.

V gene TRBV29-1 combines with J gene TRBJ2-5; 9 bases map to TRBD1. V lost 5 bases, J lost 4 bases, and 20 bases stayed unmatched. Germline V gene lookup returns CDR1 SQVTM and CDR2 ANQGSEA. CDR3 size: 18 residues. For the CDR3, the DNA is TGCAGCGTTTTATCCGGGACAGGGTTGTATGGGGGTATAGAGACCCAGTACTTC. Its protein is CSVLSGTGLYGGIETQYF.

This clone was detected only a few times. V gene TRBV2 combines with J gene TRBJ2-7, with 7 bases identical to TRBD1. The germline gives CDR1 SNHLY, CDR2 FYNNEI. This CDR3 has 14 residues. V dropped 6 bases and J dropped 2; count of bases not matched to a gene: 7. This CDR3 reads CASSDRGQAYEQYF. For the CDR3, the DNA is TGTGCCAGCAGCGATCGAGGACAGGCCTACGAGCAGTACTTC.

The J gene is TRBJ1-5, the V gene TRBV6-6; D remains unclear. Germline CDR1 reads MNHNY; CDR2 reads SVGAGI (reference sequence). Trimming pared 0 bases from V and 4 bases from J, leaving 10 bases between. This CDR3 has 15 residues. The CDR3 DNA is TGTGCCAGCAGTTACTCAACAGAAGGTAATCAGCCCCAGCATTTT. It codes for CASSYSTEGNQPQHF.